Each of the 29 T cell receptor beta chains below was sequenced from the same sample in a study of T-cell reconstitution after alpha-beta-depleted transplantation in children. The authors prepared the TCRbeta library with unique molecular identifiers. MiXCR, run by TCRdb on the PCR reads, gives a single entry per CDR3 protein. The profile covers more than 400,000 distinct CDR3 sequences, with about an eighth appearing a single time and around 13% taken by the ten largest. The material was PBMCs, mostly from graft donor cells, obtained 180 days after TCRalphabeta/CD19-depleted stem cell transplant. Receptor source: a female patient younger than 10 who had a stem cell transplant for aplastic anemia, so the T cells may come from the graft donor.

The table lists this clonotype with a few counts. The gene calls are TRBV14 and TRBJ1-1; D uncertain. The V end lost 2 bases, the J end lost 4 bases, and 14 bases lay between the germline ends. This CDR3 has 15 amino acids. The germline CDR1 and CDR2 sequences are SGHDN and FVKESK. CDR3 nucleotides: TGTGCCAGCAGCCAAACAAGAATACGAACCACTGAAGCTTTCTTT. Its protein is CASSQTRIRTTEAFF.

This clonotype was recorded many times. The V and J genes are TRBV6-2 or TRBV6-3 and TRBJ2-1; no reliable D call. Trimming removed 5 bases at V and 7 bases at J, with 21 bases between. This CDR3 contains 16 residues. CDR1 is MNHEY and CDR2 is SVGEGT in the germline V gene. The CDR3 loop is CASSRPRVVSANEQFF. In nucleotides, the CDR3 is TGTGCCAGCAGTCGCCCACGGGTGGTTTCAGCTAATGAGCAGTTCTTC.

This clonotype appeared a few times. V gene TRBV19 combines with J gene TRBJ1-3; 9 bases map to TRBD1. This CDR3 contains 17 residues. After removal of 3 bases from V and 1 base from J, the junction contained 7 bases not matched to a gene. Looked up from germline, CDR1 is LNHDA and CDR2 is SQIVND (reference sequence). CDR3 amino acids: CASSMRGQGSSGNTIYF. CDR3 nucleotides: TGTGCCAGTAGTATGCGTGGACAGGGGTCATCTGGAAACACCATATATTTT.

In this sample, this clonotype turned up a few times. CDR3 nucleotide sequence: TGTGCCAGCAGTTTGGGGTCGCCGGCCGCTTTCTTT. This sequence encodes CASSLGSPAAFF. The chain links TRBV12-3 or TRBV12-4 to TRBJ1-1; no clear D. CDR3 length equals 12 residues. V shed 3 bases and J shed 11 bases, with 13 bases lying between them.

This clonotype has more than one count but fewer than ten. The J gene is TRBJ2-7, the V gene TRBV7-9; D is ambiguous. Trimming shortened V by 0 bases and J by 3 bases, and 6 bases separated the two germline ends. The CDR3 is 13 amino acids. Germline V gene data show CDR1 as SEHNR and CDR2 as FQNEAQ (reference sequence). This chain's CDR3 is CASSLAVNYEQYV. The CDR3 region has the DNA TGTGCCAGCAGCTTAGCGGTTAACTACGAGCAGTACGTC.

This clonotype was observed a few times. The chain employs TRBV7-2 and TRBJ2-3, with 13 bases fitting TRBD2. CDR1 and CDR2 from the germline V gene are SGHTA and FQGNSA. The CDR3 is 16 residues long. The J segment lost 3 bases and the V segment lost 7 bases, leaving 7 bases of the junction unmatched. CDR3 sequence reads: CASTHTGLAGTDTQYF. Written as DNA, the CDR3 is TGTGCCAGCACCCATACGGGACTAGCGGGAACAGATACGCAGTATTTT.

This sequence joins TRBV5-1 and TRBJ2-3, with a tentative D call TRBD2 (6 bases). This CDR3 spans 12 amino acids. Trimming left V 6 bases short and J 6 bases short, with 11 bases between. Germline-derived CDR1 and CDR2 are SGHRS and YFSETQ. CDR3 protein: CASKGAGDTQYF. Here the CDR3 DNA reads TGCGCCAGCAAAGGAGCGGGCGATACGCAGTATTTT.

This clonotype was seen repeatedly, ten times or more. The V gene is TRBV11-2, the J gene TRBJ2-5; 7 positions agree with TRBD2. This CDR3 has 16 residues. Losses at the gene ends were 4 bases for V and 3 bases for J; bases not matched to a gene: 11. Germline CDR1 and CDR2: SGHAT and FQNNGV. As DNA, the CDR3 is TGTGCCAGCAGCTGGGGGGGACTGTCGAGGGAAGAGACCCAGTACTTC. This encodes CASSWGGLSREETQYF.

This clonotype appeared a few times. The rearrangement links TRBV27 to TRBJ1-2; weak D call: TRBD1 (6 bases). The length of the CDR3 is 14 residues. V lost 5 bases, J lost 10 bases, and 20 bases lay in between. Looked up from germline, CDR1 is MNHEY and CDR2 is SMNVEV (reference sequence). As DNA, the CDR3 is TGTGCCAGCAGTGCAGGGGCCAAGCGGGACGTCTACACCTTC. Translated, it gives CASSAGAKRDVYTF.

The CDR3 sequence: CASRRFKGAPGEQYF. DNA for the CDR3: TGTGCCAGCAGACGTTTTAAGGGGGCCCCAGGCGAGCAGTACTTC. The chain employs TRBV28 and TRBJ2-7, with TRBD1 matching over 7 bases. Germline lookup yields CDR1 MDHEN and CDR2 SYDVKM. The CDR3 contains 15 residues. The J segment lost 6 bases and the V segment lost 6 bases, leaving 14 bases of the junction unmatched.

The chain has TRBV4-2 and TRBJ1-5; 8 nucleotides agree with TRBD1. The CDR3 length is 19 residues. With V trimmed by 1 base and J by 0 bases, 11 bases remained unmatched. Germline loops: CDR1 LGHNA, CDR2 YNFKEQ. In DNA form, the CDR3 reads TGTGCCAGCAGCCAAGGGGACAGGAAAGACATATATAGCAATCAGCCCCAGCATTTT. This sequence encodes CASSQGDRKDIYSNQPQHF.

There are a few counts of this clonotype. J is TRBJ2-4 and V is TRBV12-3 or TRBV12-4; D may be TRBD2 (6 bases). The V gene lost 6 bases and the J gene lost 7 bases, with 13 bases spanning the gap. This CDR3 spans 13 amino acids. The CDR3 protein is CASSFREANIQYF. CDR3 nucleotides: TGTGCCAGCAGCTTCAGGGAGGCGAACATTCAGTACTTC.

The rearrangement links TRBV7-9 to TRBJ2-7; D gene ambiguous. CDR3 size: 11 residues. The V gene lost 9 bases and the J gene lost 0 bases, with 6 bases spanning the gap. The germline V gene has CDR1 SEHNR and CDR2 FQNEAQ (reference sequence). This CDR3 is CASQLSYEQYF. CDR3 nucleotides: TGTGCCAGTCAACTCTCCTACGAGCAGTACTTC.

The chain carries TRBV7-2 and TRBJ2-3; D may be TRBD2 (6 bases). CDR1 and CDR2 from the germline V gene are SGHTA and FQGNSA. The CDR3 is made up of 14 amino acids. Trimming pared 6 bases from V and 0 bases from J, leaving 10 bases between. Here the CDR3 DNA reads TGTGCCAGCAGGGCGGGACGGAGCACAGATACGCAGTATTTT. This gives the protein CASRAGRSTDTQYF.

This clonotype was counted between two and nine times. The CDR3 sequence is CASSLSLEETQYF. The CDR3 DNA reads TGTGCCAGCAGCTTAAGTCTGGAAGAGACCCAGTACTTC. The chain uses TRBV7-3 and TRBJ2-5; D is unresolved. Trimming stripped 1 base from V and 3 bases from J, with 6 bases between. The germline V gene encodes CDR1 SGHTA and CDR2 FQGTGA. CDR3 length equals 13 residues.

This clonotype was counted ten times or more. The chain employs TRBV7-2 and TRBJ2-1; D could derive from TRBD1 or TRBD2 (7 bases each). Germline CDR1 SGHTA, CDR2 FQGNSA. V was cut by 3 bases and J by 6 bases, with 18 bases left in between. The CDR3 is made up of 16 amino acids. The CDR3 sequence: CASSLALARGGNEQFF. CDR3 DNA: TGTGCCAGCAGCTTGGCGCTAGCCAGGGGGGGCAATGAGCAGTTCTTC.

This chain joins TRBV11-3 and TRBJ1-2, with 7 bases fitting TRBD1. Germline V gene data show CDR1 as SGHNT and CDR2 as YENEEA. The CDR3 spans 15 residues. V shed 0 bases and J 3 bases; nucleotides not matched to a gene: 4. CDR3 nucleotide sequence: TGTGCCAGCAGCTTAGATCTGACAGGGTACTATGGCTACACCTTC. Amino acid sequence: CASSLDLTGYYGYTF.

This clonotype has more than one count but fewer than ten. This chain uses TRBV20-1 with TRBJ2-4; D is possibly TRBD1 or TRBD2 (6 bases each). Trimming took off 0 bases at V and 7 bases at J, with 13 bases between the two ends. CDR3 length: 14 amino acids. Germline V gives CDR1 DFQATT, CDR2 SNEGSKA (reference sequence). The CDR3 nucleotides read TGCAGTGCTAGAGATGGGGCCGGGGGCAACATTCAGTACTTC. Translating it yields CSARDGAGGNIQYF.

The chain joins TRBV28 to TRBJ2-5; possibly TRBD2 for D (6 bases). V lost 4 bases, J lost 1 base, and 13 bases lay in between. The CDR3 covers 15 residues. CDR1 is MDHEN, CDR2 SYDVKM, per germline. In DNA form, the CDR3 reads TGTGCCAGCAGTTCCGGGATGGGGGGCCAAGAGACCCAGTACTTC. It is translated as CASSSGMGGQETQYF.

A few counts support this clonotype. The chain employs TRBV29-1 and TRBJ2-1, with 7 nucleotides matching TRBD1. Germline CDR1 and CDR2: SQVTM and ANQGSEA. V shed 0 bases and J 0 bases; nucleotides not matched to a gene: 5. The CDR3 is 16 residues long. The CDR3, as DNA: TGCAGCGTTGAAGATGGGGACAGCCTCTCCTACAATGAGCAGTTCTTC. Its translation is CSVEDGDSLSYNEQFF.

This clonotype was recorded many times. The chain combines TRBV12-3 or TRBV12-4 with TRBJ2-7; 9 nucleotides align to TRBD1. With 6 bases clipped from V and 1 base from J, the junction kept 4 bases outside the gene matches. The CDR3 extends over 14 amino acids. CDR3 protein: CASSGDRESYEQYF. The CDR3 DNA reads TGTGCCAGCAGCGGGGACAGGGAATCCTACGAGCAGTACTTC.

This clonotype has ten or more counts. The CDR3 protein is CASSVGGMSSYNEQFF. In DNA, the CDR3 is TGTGCCAGCAGCGTAGGGGGGATGAGCTCCTACAATGAGCAGTTCTTC. The rearrangement joins TRBV9 to TRBJ2-1; D might be TRBD1 or TRBD2, each matching 5 bases. The CDR3 totals 16 residues. Germline CDR1 is SGDLS and CDR2 is YYNGEE. V lost 0 bases, J lost 0 bases, and 10 bases lay in between.

V gene TRBV6-5 combines with J gene TRBJ2-4; 12 bases are shared with TRBD2. J gave up 7 bases and V 2 bases, and 6 bases lay outside the gene matches. This CDR3 comprises 16 residues. Germline CDR1 MNHEY, CDR2 SVGAGI. The CDR3 nucleotides are TGTGCCAGCAGTTACGGTTTCGGGACTAGCGGGAACATTCAGTACTTC. Protein product: CASSYGFGTSGNIQYF.

This clonotype was detected many times. The rearrangement joins TRBV5-5 to TRBJ2-3; 7 bases match TRBD2. The germline V gene has CDR1 SGHKS and CDR2 YYEKEE (reference sequence). The V and J ends lost 5 bases and 0 bases, in that order; junction bases with no gene match: 6. The CDR3 consists of 15 residues. The CDR3 region has the DNA TGTGCCAGCAGTGTCGGGGGACTAAGCACAGATACGCAGTATTTT. Translation: CASSVGGLSTDTQYF.

This clonotype has a count of ten or more. V and J are TRBV12-3 or TRBV12-4 and TRBJ2-7; D possibly corresponds to TRBD1 (6 bases). The CDR3 covers 14 residues. V lost 3 bases and J lost 3, with 12 bases in between. The CDR3 DNA sequence: TGTGCCAGCAGTTTTGTTCAGGGGCTCTACGAGCAGTACTTC. Amino acid sequence: CASSFVQGLYEQYF.

The rearrangement links TRBV11-2 to TRBJ2-1; 10 nucleotides align to TRBD2. The germline V gene has CDR1 SGHAT and CDR2 FQNNGV. The CDR3 is 17 residues long. Losses at the gene ends were 0 bases for V and 6 bases for J; bases not matched to a gene: 8. Here the CDR3 reads CASSLDWLAGAANEQFF. CDR3 coding DNA: TGTGCCAGCAGCTTAGATTGGCTAGCGGGAGCGGCCAATGAGCAGTTCTTC.

This chain links TRBV18 with TRBJ1-1; tentatively, D is TRBD1 (5 bases). The V end lost 0 bases, the J end lost 1 base, and 12 bases lay between the germline ends. This CDR3 spans 16 amino acids. Germline-derived CDR1 and CDR2 are KGHSH and LQKENI. The CDR3 loop reads CASSPPVGQRNTEAFF. CDR3 in DNA: TGTGCCAGCTCACCACCCGTTGGACAAAGGAACACTGAAGCTTTCTTT. The variable domain in full, completed from reference TRBV18 and TRBJ1-1, reads NAGVMQNPRHLVRRRGQEARLRCSPMKGHSHVYWYRQLPEEGLKFMVYLQKENIIDESGMPKERFSAEFPKEGPSILRIQQVVRGDSAAYFCASSPPVGQRNTEAFFGQGTRLTVV.

This clonotype was detected ten times or more. The chain carries TRBV5-1 and TRBJ2-2; 7 positions agree with TRBD1. The CDR3 has 15 amino acids. The trim removed 4 bases at V and 6 bases at J, leaving 9 bases unmatched. Per the germline V gene, CDR1 is SGHRS and CDR2 is YFSETQ. The CDR3 nucleotides are TGCGCCAGCAGCCCCCGGGCAGGGGGAGCCGGGGAGCTGTTTTTT. Amino acids: CASSPRAGGAGELFF.

In its sample, this clonotype was seen a few times. The chain has TRBV7-9 and TRBJ1-3; D gene uncertain. Germline CDR1 reads SEHNR; CDR2 reads FQNEAQ (reference sequence). Trimming pared 5 bases from V and 1 base from J, leaving 9 bases between. The CDR3 is 14 amino acids. In DNA form, the CDR3 reads TGTGCCAGCAGCGGCAGCGAGTCTGGAAACACCATATATTTT. The encoded protein is CASSGSESGNTIYF.